This is a list of T cell receptor beta chains from one sample in a study of cytomegalovirus exposure and HLA in healthy donors. The data were produced by immunoSEQ multiplex PCR, yet TCRdb's version contains in-frame clones alone and is incomplete. The table records about 84,000 clones, roughly 93% of them present only once. Sample: PBMCs. The receptors here all came from a young man in good health and CMV-seronegative. Each CDR3 is given with its conserved first and last residue. The D gene is left open where the match is weak. Expanded clones get a size class; other rows say once, few or many, or leave the size out.

TGTGCCAGCGCGGCATCGAGCTCTGGAAACACCATATATTTT,CASAASSSGNTIYF,.,TRBV9,TRBJ1-3,.
TGTGCCAGTAAGCGGGCGGGAGCCGGGGAGCTGTTTTTT,CASKRAGAGELFF,once,TRBV19,TRBJ2-2,TRBD2
TGTGCCAGTAGTATAGATCGAGGACTAGCGGGAATCATTGAGCAGTTCTTC,CASSIDRGLAGIIEQFF,.,TRBV19,TRBJ2-1,TRBD2
TGTGCCAGCAGTGTAGGGGCTAGCGCTTACAATGAGCAGTTCTTC,CASSVGASAYNEQFF,.,TRBV2,TRBJ2-1,.
TGTGCCAGCAGTTACACGAAACAGGTCTACGAGCAGTACTTC,CASSYTKQVYEQYF,.,TRBV6-6,TRBJ2-7,.
TGTGCCAGCAGCGCTGGACTAGCACTTAACAATGAGCAGTTCTTC,CASSAGLALNNEQFF,.,TRBV9,TRBJ2-1,TRBD2
TGTGCCAGCAGTTTCGGGGGTTCTAGCTATAGCAATCAGCCCCAGCATTTT,CASSFGGSSYSNQPQHF,once,TRBV28,TRBJ1-5,.
TGTGCCACCCCGGGGGCCCTCCACTTT,CATPGALHF,.,TRBV15,TRBJ1-6,.
TGTGCCAGCAGCTTACGAGGGGACAGGGACGCCGAGCAGTACTTC,CASSLRGDRDAEQYF,once,TRBV5-5,TRBJ2-7,TRBD1
TGTGCCAGCAGCTTAGAACAGACCACAGATACGCAGTATTTT,CASSLEQTTDTQYF,.,TRBV7-2,TRBJ2-3,.
TGTGCCAGCAGAAATGTCTGGAGGGAGACCCAGTACTTC,CASRNVWRETQYF,.,TRBV2,TRBJ2-5,.
TGTGCCAGCAGCTTACGGGGGTCTGAAGCTTTCTTT,CASSLRGSEAFF,.,TRBV7-9,TRBJ1-1,.
TGTGCCAGCAGCCCAACAGGGGCTCCCTACGAGCAGTACTTC,CASSPTGAPYEQYF,.,TRBV7-6,TRBJ2-7,TRBD1
TGTGCCAGTAGTAACCCTCGGACAGTGAACACTGAAGCTTTCTTT,CASSNPRTVNTEAFF,.,TRBV19,TRBJ1-1,.
TGTGCCAGCAGTGACTCGTTCAGCCTACGGGGTGACACAGATACGCAGTATTTT,CASSDSFSLRGDTDTQYF,.,TRBV6-4,TRBJ2-3,.
TGCGCCAGCAGCCAGGCTGCCAGGGGGCACTATGGCTACACCTTC,CASSQAARGHYGYTF,.,TRBV4-1,TRBJ1-2,TRBD1
TGCGCCAGCAGCTTGCGAACCCCTAGCGAGAGCACAGATACGCAGTATTTT,CASSLRTPSESTDTQYF,once,TRBV5-1,TRBJ2-3,.
TGTGCCAGCAGCTTATTGGGCGGGGGGTCCTCCTACGAGCAGTACTTC,CASSLLGGGSSYEQYF,.,TRBV7-2,TRBJ2-7,TRBD2
TGTGCCAGCAGTTATGGGGGGGAGTGGGAGGCCTACGAGCAGTACTTC,CASSYGGEWEAYEQYF,.,TRBV6-6,TRBJ2-7,TRBD2
TGTGCCAGCAGCGCGGGGGCAGAAACTAACTATGGCTACACCTTC,CASSAGAETNYGYTF,.,TRBV11-2,TRBJ1-2,.
TGCGCCAGCAGCCGGGCGAATGGGGAGACCCAGTACTTC,CASSRANGETQYF,.,TRBV4-1,TRBJ2-5,.
TGTGCCAGTGTTGGAGACCTCACAGATACGCAGTATTTT,CASVGDLTDTQYF,.,TRBV11-1,TRBJ2-3,.
TGTGCCAGCAGCTCCCCCGGTGGACTAGCGGAAAGCACAGATACGCAGTATTTT,CASSSPGGLAESTDTQYF,.,TRBV11-2,TRBJ2-3,TRBD2
TGTGCCAGCAGCCCTCGGACAGGATCCGAGCAGTACTTC,CASSPRTGSEQYF,.,TRBV11-3,TRBJ2-7,TRBD1
TGTGCCAGCAGCCATATTAGCGGGGGCAACACCGGGGAGCTGTTTTTT,CASSHISGGNTGELFF,.,TRBV28,TRBJ2-2,TRBD2
TGCGCCAGCAGCCCGGACGGACATAGCAATCAGCCCCAGCATTTT,CASSPDGHSNQPQHF,.,TRBV5-1,TRBJ1-5,.
TGTGCCAGCAGTTTACGCGGGGCCGGTGGCAATCAGCCCCAGCATTTT,CASSLRGAGGNQPQHF,.,TRBV27,TRBJ1-5,.
TGTGCTAGTGGTTTGGCCTACGACAGGGGGTCCGCGAATAACTATGGCTACACCTTC,CASGLAYDRGSANNYGYTF,.,TRBV12-5,TRBJ1-2,TRBD1
TGTGCCAGCAACCCTCTAGCGGGAGGGACGGGTGAGCAGTTCTTC,CASNPLAGGTGEQFF,.,TRBV7-9,TRBJ2-1,TRBD2
TGTGCCATCAGTGAGCCCCCCTTGCGTGAAGCTTTCTTT,CAISEPPLREAFF,few,TRBV10-3,TRBJ1-1,.
TGTGCCAGCAGTTTGGGGGGACAGGGGTATGAAAAACTGTTTTTT,CASSLGGQGYEKLFF,.,TRBV28,TRBJ1-4,TRBD1
TGTGCCAGCAGTGGGGCAGGGCCGCTCGACTCTGGAAACACCATATATTTT,CASSGAGPLDSGNTIYF,.,TRBV2,TRBJ1-3,.
TGTGCCACCAGACCTCGGGGTGAGGTTCAGCCCCAGCATTTT,CATRPRGEVQPQHF,.,TRBV27,TRBJ1-5,.
TGCGCCAGCAGCTTGTCCATCTCTGGAAACACCATATATTTT,CASSLSISGNTIYF,.,TRBV5-1,TRBJ1-3,.
TGCGCCAGCAGCGAACCCGGGTTACGGGAGCAGTACTTC,CASSEPGLREQYF,.,TRBV5-1,TRBJ2-7,.
TGTGCCAGCAGCCAGGGCCAGAACACTGAAGCTTTCTTT,CASSQGQNTEAFF,.,TRBV5-4,TRBJ1-1,.
TGTGCCAGGATGGGGAGGGAGCAGTACTTC,CARMGREQYF,few,TRBV6-5,TRBJ2-7,.
TGTGCCACCTCTTTGACAGGGCTGGAGACCCAGTACTTC,CATSLTGLETQYF,.,TRBV2,TRBJ2-5,TRBD1
TGTGCCAGCTCACCATTCTCCAGCGGGAGCACAGATACGCAGTATTTT,CASSPFSSGSTDTQYF,.,TRBV18,TRBJ2-3,.
TGTGCCAGCAGTTTACTAGGTAGCGGGAACTACAATGAGCAGTTCTTC,CASSLLGSGNYNEQFF,.,TRBV28,TRBJ2-1,TRBD2
TGTGCCAGCAGCCTTCCTGGACAAGACTATGGCTACACCTTC,CASSLPGQDYGYTF,few,TRBV7-9,TRBJ1-2,.
TGCGCCAGCAGCCAAGACGGGACAGGGCTACTGTACGAGCAGTACTTC,CASSQDGTGLLYEQYF,.,TRBV4-1,TRBJ2-7,TRBD1